This TCR beta chain comes out of a study of blood T cell repertoires in COVID-19. Produced via immunoSEQ multiplex PCR; TCRdb's table is partial and in-frame only. The top ten hold more than 5.5% of the sample, which has some 200,000 clones, 70% to 90% seen once. This CDR3 has 16 residues. Trimming shortened V by 0 bases and J by 2 bases, and 12 bases separated the two germline ends. Germline assignment: CDR1 SGHRS and CDR2 YFSETQ. The sample consisted of peripheral blood. The TCR comes from a man older than 75 with acute or convalescent COVID-19. The rearrangement links TRBV5-1 to TRBJ1-3, with D maybe TRBD1 (5 bases). The DNA of the CDR3 is TGCGCCAGCAGCTTGGTAGGGGCCGAGGCTGGAAACACCATATATTTT. Translated: CASSLVGAEAGNTIYF.